Each of the 11 T cell receptor beta chains below was sequenced from the same sample in a study of T-cell memory formation after mild COVID-19. Each CDR3 protein is one row after TCRdb ran MiXCR on the 5' RACE reads. The table has 470,000 or so distinct CDR3 sequences, 18% seen once. The sample consisted of PBMCs or a T cell subset sorted from them (not recorded which). The source of these receptors is a man aged 18 to 29 who had mild COVID-19 (a few samples of this study predate the infection). Cell type and time point are not known.

This clonotype was found a few times. The chain employs TRBV9 and TRBJ2-3, with TRBD1 matching 7 bases. V shed 0 bases, J shed 5 bases, and the junction held 9 bases outside the gene matches. CDR3 length: 16 residues. From germline, CDR1 is SGDLS and CDR2 YYNGEE. The CDR3: CASSVGWKGAIDTQYF. CDR3 in DNA: TGTGCCAGCAGCGTAGGATGGAAGGGGGCAATAGATACGCAGTATTTT. The variable domain in full, with the rest retrieved from reference TRBV9 and TRBJ2-3, is DSGVTQTPKHLITATGQRVTLRCSPRSGDLSVYWYQQSLDQGLQFLIQYYNGEERAKGNILERFSAQQFPDLHSELNLSSLELGDSALYFCASSVGWKGAIDTQYFGPGTRLTVL.

CDR3 in amino acids: CASSRTSSNQPQHF. The CDR3 coding sequence is TGTGCCAGCAGCCGGACATCTAGCAATCAGCCCCAGCATTTT. The gene calls are TRBV3-1 and TRBJ1-5; the D gene is possibly TRBD1 (5 bases). Germline V CDR1 and CDR2: LGHDT, YNNKEL (reference sequence). The V end lost 4 bases, the J end lost 0 bases, and 7 bases lay between the germline ends. CDR3 length: 14 amino acids.

In its sample, this clonotype was seen a few times. V and J are TRBV6-2 or TRBV6-3 and TRBJ1-2; tentatively, D is TRBD1 (5 bases). Per germline, CDR1 MNHEY and CDR2 SVGEGT. There are 14 residues in the CDR3. Trimming removed 7 bases from V and 1 base from J, with 13 bases in between. The CDR3 DNA is TGTGCCAGCAACGCGGGGGGTTATAACTATGGCTACACCTTC. Its protein is CASNAGGYNYGYTF.

The rearrangement joins TRBV7-6 to TRBJ2-3; no definite D call. V was shortened by 6 bases and J by 2 bases, with 12 bases between the two germline ends. This CDR3 region has 14 residues. The germline V gene encodes CDR1 SGHVS and CDR2 FNYEAQ. CDR3 sequence: CASRHGVFTDTQYF. Here the CDR3 DNA reads TGTGCCAGCAGACATGGGGTCTTCACAGATACGCAGTATTTT.

J is TRBJ1-1 and V is TRBV19; 7 bases align to TRBD1. J was trimmed by 8 bases and V by 1 base; bases with no gene match: 7. Germline values: CDR1 LNHDA, CDR2 SQIVND (reference sequence). The CDR3 is 14 amino acids. CDR3 DNA sequence: TGTGCCAGTAGTATAGCGCAGGGGGAAAAGGAAGCTTTCTTT. Translation gives CASSIAQGEKEAFF.

The chain has TRBV12-3 or TRBV12-4 and TRBJ1-2; D is unresolved. The CDR3 runs 14 residues. With 0 bases removed from V and 8 bases from J, the gap between germline ends came to 13 bases. The CDR3 sequence is CASSLALLGGGYTF. The DNA for the CDR3 is TGTGCCAGCAGTTTAGCGCTCCTGGGTGGGGGCTACACCTTC.

This clonotype was counted only a few times. The chain recombines TRBV7-2 with TRBJ2-3, with D maybe TRBD2 (6 bases). Germline CDR1 reads SGHTA; CDR2 reads FQGNSA. The CDR3 sequence is 14 residues long. Deletions cut 1 base from V and 6 bases from J, with 11 bases between. CDR3 sequence (DNA): TGTGCCAGCAGCTTAGGGGGGGATAGGGATACGCAGTATTTT. Its translation is CASSLGGDRDTQYF.

This clonotype occurred a few times. V and J are TRBV5-6 and TRBJ2-5, with 8 bases matching TRBD1. The CDR3 runs to 15 residues. J gave up 1 base and V 0 bases, and 2 bases lay outside the gene matches. CDR1 and CDR2 (germline): SGHDT, YYEEEE. The CDR3 DNA reads as TGTGCCAGCAGCTTGGCGGGACAGGCCCAAGAGACCCAGTACTTC. Translating it yields CASSLAGQAQETQYF.

This clonotype was picked up a small number of times. V usage is TRBV7-9 and J usage is TRBJ1-4; a possible D gene is TRBD1 (5 bases). Trimming removed 1 base from V and 5 bases from J, with 14 bases in between. CDR1 is SEHNR, CDR2 FQNEAQ, per germline (reference sequence). The CDR3 is 16 amino acids. CDR3 region: CASSLGGAMWNEKLFF. DNA for the CDR3: TGTGCCAGCAGCTTAGGAGGGGCCATGTGGAATGAAAAACTGTTTTTT.

The V and J genes are TRBV7-2 and TRBJ2-7, with D unclear. This CDR3 is built from 13 residues. V lost 5 bases and J lost 2, with 10 bases in between. Germline lookup yields CDR1 SGHTA and CDR2 FQGNSA. CDR3 DNA sequence: TGTGCCAGCAGCCGCCCCGGAGCCTACGAGCAGTACTTC. Amino acid sequence: CASSRPGAYEQYF.

V usage is TRBV29-1 and J usage is TRBJ1-1; D is unclear. V gave up 1 base and J gave up 8 bases, with 8 bases separating them. CDR3 length equals 11 residues. Germline lookup yields CDR1 SQVTM and CDR2 ANQGSEA. The CDR3 DNA sequence: TGCAGCGTTGAAGTTTACTTAGAAGCTTTCTTT. Translated, it gives CSVEVYLEAFF. The complete variable domain, with remaining parts taken from reference TRBV29-1 and TRBJ1-1, reads SAVISQKPSRDICQRGTSLTIQCQVDSQVTMMFWYRQQPGQSLTLIATANQGSEATYESGFVIDKFPISRPNLTFSTLTVSNMSPEDSSIYLCSVEVYLEAFFGQGTRLTVV.